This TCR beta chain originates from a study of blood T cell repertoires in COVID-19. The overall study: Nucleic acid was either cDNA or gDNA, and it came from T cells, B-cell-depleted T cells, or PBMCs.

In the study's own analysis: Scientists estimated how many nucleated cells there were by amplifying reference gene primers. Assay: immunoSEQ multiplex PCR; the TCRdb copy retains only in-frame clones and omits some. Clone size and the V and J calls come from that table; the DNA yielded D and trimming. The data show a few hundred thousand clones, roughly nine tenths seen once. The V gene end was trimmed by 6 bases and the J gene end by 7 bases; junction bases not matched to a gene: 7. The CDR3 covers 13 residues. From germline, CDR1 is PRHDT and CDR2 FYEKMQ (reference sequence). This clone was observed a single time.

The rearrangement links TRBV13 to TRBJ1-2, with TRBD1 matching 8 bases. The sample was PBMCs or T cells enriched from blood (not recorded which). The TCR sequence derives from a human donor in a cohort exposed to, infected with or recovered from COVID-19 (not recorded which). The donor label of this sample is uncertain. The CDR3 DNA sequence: TGTGCCAGCAGTTCCCACAGGGGGTCTGGCTACACCTTC. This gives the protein CASSSHRGSGYTF.